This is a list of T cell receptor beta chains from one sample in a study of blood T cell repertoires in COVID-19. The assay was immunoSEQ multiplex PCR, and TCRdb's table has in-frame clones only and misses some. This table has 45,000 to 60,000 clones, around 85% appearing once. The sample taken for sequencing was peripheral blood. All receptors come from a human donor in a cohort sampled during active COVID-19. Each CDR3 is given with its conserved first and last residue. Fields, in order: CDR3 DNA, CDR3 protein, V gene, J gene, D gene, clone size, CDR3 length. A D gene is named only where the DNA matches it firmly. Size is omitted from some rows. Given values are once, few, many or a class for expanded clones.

CDR3 DNA: TGTGCCAGCAGTGGGCAAGTAGCGGGGATCTACAATGAGCAGTTCTTC; CDR3 protein: CASSGQVAGIYNEQFF; V gene: TRBV6-1; J gene: TRBJ2-1; D gene: TRBD2; clone size: .; CDR3 length: 16
CDR3 DNA: TGTGCCAGCAGTGGGGACTGGGGACAGGAGACCCAGTACTTC; CDR3 protein: CASSGDWGQETQYF; V gene: TRBV2; J gene: TRBJ2-5; D gene: .; clone size: .; CDR3 length: 14
CDR3 DNA: TGTGCCAGTACCCTACCGGCGGCAGGGGGAAATGGCTACACCTTC; CDR3 protein: CASTLPAAGGNGYTF; V gene: TRBV19; J gene: TRBJ1-2; D gene: TRBD1; clone size: .; CDR3 length: 15
CDR3 DNA: TGCAGTGCTAGTCGTGCTGTAGCGCTGCAAGAGACCCAGTACTTC; CDR3 protein: CSASRAVALQETQYF; V gene: TRBV20-1; J gene: TRBJ2-5; D gene: .; clone size: .; CDR3 length: 15
CDR3 DNA: TGTGCCAGCAGGCTAGCGTTAGGCGCAGATACGCAGTATTTT; CDR3 protein: CASRLALGADTQYF; V gene: TRBV2; J gene: TRBJ2-3; D gene: .; clone size: .; CDR3 length: 14
CDR3 DNA: TGTGCCATCAGCGGGACAGGGGCCAACTATGGCTACACCTTC; CDR3 protein: CAISGTGANYGYTF; V gene: TRBV10-3; J gene: TRBJ1-2; D gene: TRBD1; clone size: .; CDR3 length: 14
CDR3 DNA: TGTGCCAGCTCATCGATCGATCTAACAGGCACTGAAGCTTTCTTT; CDR3 protein: CASSSIDLTGTEAFF; V gene: TRBV18; J gene: TRBJ1-1; D gene: .; clone size: .; CDR3 length: 15
CDR3 DNA: TGTGCCAGTAGTTGGACAGAGAATCAGCCCCAGCATTTT; CDR3 protein: CASSWTENQPQHF; V gene: TRBV19; J gene: TRBJ1-5; D gene: .; clone size: few; CDR3 length: 13
CDR3 DNA: TGTGCCACCAGCGTATCTCCGGGAGCCATTCAGTACTTC; CDR3 protein: CATSVSPGAIQYF; V gene: TRBV15; J gene: TRBJ2-4; D gene: .; clone size: .; CDR3 length: 13
CDR3 DNA: TGTGCCAGCAGCTTACTAGCGGGGGCCTACAATGAGCAGTTCTTC; CDR3 protein: CASSLLAGAYNEQFF; V gene: TRBV7-8; J gene: TRBJ2-1; D gene: TRBD2; clone size: .; CDR3 length: 15
CDR3 DNA: TGTGCCAGCAGCCGGGGGGTCCGGGAAACTGAAGCTTTCTTT; CDR3 protein: CASSRGVRETEAFF; V gene: TRBV5-4; J gene: TRBJ1-1; D gene: .; clone size: .; CDR3 length: 14
CDR3 DNA: TGTGCCAGCAGTGCTCGCTCAAGGGGCGCCGAGCAGTACTTC; CDR3 protein: CASSARSRGAEQYF; V gene: TRBV25-1; J gene: TRBJ2-7; D gene: .; clone size: many; CDR3 length: 14
CDR3 DNA: TGTGCCAGCAGCTTCGACACTGAAGCTTTCTTT; CDR3 protein: CASSFDTEAFF; V gene: TRBV7-6; J gene: TRBJ1-1; D gene: .; clone size: once; CDR3 length: 11
CDR3 DNA: TGTGCCAGCAGTCACTGGGAAGCGGGAGATACAGATACGCAGTATTTT; CDR3 protein: CASSHWEAGDTDTQYF; V gene: TRBV3-1/TRBV3-2; J gene: TRBJ2-3; D gene: TRBD2; clone size: .; CDR3 length: 16
CDR3 DNA: TGTGCCATCAGTGGCACAGGTAATTCACCCCTCCACTTT; CDR3 protein: CAISGTGNSPLHF; V gene: TRBV10-3; J gene: TRBJ1-6; D gene: .; clone size: .; CDR3 length: 13
CDR3 DNA: TGTGCCAGCAGCCGGACAGGGTACACCGGGGAGCTGTTTTTT; CDR3 protein: CASSRTGYTGELFF; V gene: TRBV7-9; J gene: TRBJ2-2; D gene: TRBD1; clone size: .; CDR3 length: 14
CDR3 DNA: TGTGCCAGCAGTGACAGGGTTGTAGGAAACACCATATATTTT; CDR3 protein: CASSDRVVGNTIYF; V gene: TRBV25-1; J gene: TRBJ1-3; D gene: .; clone size: .; CDR3 length: 14
CDR3 DNA: TGTGCCAGCAGCTTAGGGCGGGTTATTGGCACTGAAGCTTTCTTT; CDR3 protein: CASSLGRVIGTEAFF; V gene: TRBV11-2; J gene: TRBJ1-1; D gene: .; clone size: .; CDR3 length: 15
CDR3 DNA: TGTGCCAGCAGCCAAAGACAGTACATCAGCATCTCCTACGAGCAGTACTTC; CDR3 protein: CASSQRQYISISYEQYF; V gene: TRBV3-1/TRBV3-2; J gene: TRBJ2-7; D gene: .; clone size: many; CDR3 length: 17
CDR3 DNA: TGTGCCAGCAGTGAAGGGCCCGGGGAGAATCAGCCCCAGCATTTT; CDR3 protein: CASSEGPGENQPQHF; V gene: TRBV6-1; J gene: TRBJ1-5; D gene: .; clone size: many; CDR3 length: 15
CDR3 DNA: TGTGCCAGCTCACCACGAAGGGACAGGGGTAATGGCTACACCTTC; CDR3 protein: CASSPRRDRGNGYTF; V gene: TRBV18; J gene: TRBJ1-2; D gene: TRBD1; clone size: .; CDR3 length: 15
CDR3 DNA: TGTGCTAGTGGTTTAGACAGGTACACCGGGGAGCTGTTTTTT; CDR3 protein: CASGLDRYTGELFF; V gene: TRBV12-5; J gene: TRBJ2-2; D gene: .; clone size: .; CDR3 length: 14
CDR3 DNA: TGTGCCAGCAGCGAAGTAGGGGAAATGGACACTGAAGCTTTCTTT; CDR3 protein: CASSEVGEMDTEAFF; V gene: TRBV5-7; J gene: TRBJ1-1; D gene: .; clone size: .; CDR3 length: 15
CDR3 DNA: TGTGCCAGCAGACCAGAGGGTGAAGCTTTCTTT; CDR3 protein: CASRPEGEAFF; V gene: TRBV12-3/TRBV12-4; J gene: TRBJ1-1; D gene: .; clone size: once; CDR3 length: 11
CDR3 DNA: TGCGCCAGCAGGTCGGGAGGGGGGTTAGCCTACAATGAGCAGTTCTTC; CDR3 protein: CASRSGGGLAYNEQFF; V gene: TRBV4-1; J gene: TRBJ2-1; D gene: TRBD2; clone size: once; CDR3 length: 16
CDR3 DNA: TGTGCCAGCAGACTGGGCGGAGGGAGCTACACCTTC; CDR3 protein: CASRLGGGSYTF; V gene: TRBV28; J gene: TRBJ1-2; D gene: .; clone size: .; CDR3 length: 12
CDR3 DNA: TGCAGCGCAGCCGGGGTCCGGGAGCAGTACTTC; CDR3 protein: CSAAGVREQYF; V gene: TRBV29-1; J gene: TRBJ2-7; D gene: .; clone size: .; CDR3 length: 11